This entry describes one T cell receptor (beta chain). The sample belongs to a study of blood T cell repertoires in COVID-19. Study-level information: The study drew acute and convalescent COVID-19 samples from the United States, Italy and Spain. From T cells, B-cell-depleted T cells, or PBMCs came the material, which was cDNA or gDNA.

Profiling relied on immunoSEQ multiplex PCR, and the TCRdb table lists in-frame clones only, not all of them. This table has about 110,000 clones, approximately 80% appearing once. With 4 bases clipped from V and 6 bases from J, the junction kept 4 bases outside the gene matches. Per the germline V gene, CDR1 is WSHSY and CDR2 is SAAADI. The CDR3 covers 14 residues. The rearrangement uses TRBV10-2 and TRBJ2-1; the match to TRBD2 covers 9 bases. The receptor comes from an elderly woman with active or convalescent COVID-19. Sequenced input: peripheral blood. The CDR3 coding sequence is TGCGCCAGCAGTGCGTCTAGCGGGACCAATGAGCAGTTCTTC. Its protein is CASSASSGTNEQFF.